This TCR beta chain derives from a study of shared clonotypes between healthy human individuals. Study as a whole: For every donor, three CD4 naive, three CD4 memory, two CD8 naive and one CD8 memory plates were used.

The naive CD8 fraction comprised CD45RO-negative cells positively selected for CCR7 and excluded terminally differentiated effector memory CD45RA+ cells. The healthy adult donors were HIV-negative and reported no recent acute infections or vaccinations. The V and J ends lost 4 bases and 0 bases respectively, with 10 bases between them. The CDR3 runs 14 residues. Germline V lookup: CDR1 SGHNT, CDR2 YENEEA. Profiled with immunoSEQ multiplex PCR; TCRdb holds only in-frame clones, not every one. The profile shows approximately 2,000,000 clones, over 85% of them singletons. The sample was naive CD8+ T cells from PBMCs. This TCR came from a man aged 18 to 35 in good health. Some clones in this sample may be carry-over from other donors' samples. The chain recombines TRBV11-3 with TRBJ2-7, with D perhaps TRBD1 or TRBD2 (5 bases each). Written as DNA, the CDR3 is TGTGCCAGCAGCTCCCGGGACGGCTCCTACGAGCAGTACTTC. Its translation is CASSSRDGSYEQYF. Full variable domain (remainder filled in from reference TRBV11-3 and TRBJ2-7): EAGVVQSPRYKIIEKKQPVAFWCNPISGHNTLYWYLQNLGQGPELLIRYENEEAVDDSQLPKDRFSAERLKGVDSTLKIQPAELGDSAVYLCASSSRDGSYEQYFGPGTRLTVT.